These 27 T cell receptor beta chains originate from one sample sequenced in a study of shared clonotypes between healthy human individuals. Profiled with immunoSEQ multiplex PCR; TCRdb holds only in-frame clones, not every one. The data hold some 2,100,000 clones, with approximately 96% observed a single time. The sample taken for sequencing was naive CD4+ T cells sorted from blood. Sample subset: CD45RA+ positively selected. The receptor set was obtained from a man in his late teens or twenties in good health.

This chain joins TRBV5-6 and TRBJ1-5, with D unresolved. Trimming removed 0 bases from V and 0 bases from J, with 13 bases in between. The CDR3 is 17 residues long. CDR1 and CDR2 from the germline V gene are SGHDT and YYEEEE. Here the CDR3 reads CASSLGAGFYSNQPQHF. The CDR3 DNA is TGTGCCAGCAGCTTGGGGGCAGGCTTTTATAGCAATCAGCCCCAGCATTTT. Full variable domain (remainder filled in from reference TRBV5-6 and TRBJ1-5): DAGVTQSPTHLIKTRGQQVTLRCSPKSGHDTVSWYQQALGQGPQFIFQYYEEEERQRGNFPDRFSGHQFPNYSSELNVNALLLGDSALYLCASSLGAGFYSNQPQHFGDGTRLSIL.

The chain is built from TRBV25-1 and TRBJ1-6; TRBD1 aligns across 10 bases. Germline values: CDR1 MGHDK, CDR2 SYGVNS. Unmatched junction bases numbered 3, after V lost 3 bases and J lost 10 bases. The CDR3 spans 14 residues. CDR3: CASSDPGQGSPLHF. CDR3 sequence (DNA): TGTGCCAGCAGTGACCCGGGACAGGGGTCACCCCTCCACTTT.

The V and J genes are TRBV12-2 and TRBJ2-7. TRBV12-2 is a pseudogene locus. This CDR3 is built from 16 residues. The CDR3 region has the DNA TGTGCAAGTCGCTTAGCACTTTCCCAGTTCTCCTACGAGCAGTACTTC. It is translated as CASRLALSQFSYEQYF.

The chain is built from TRBV7-2 and TRBJ2-7; no firm D call. The CDR3 loop spans 14 amino acids. Trimming shortened V by 1 base and J by 6 bases, and 13 bases separated the two germline ends. Per germline, CDR1 SGHTA and CDR2 FQGNSA. CDR3 loop: CASSLGRLSLEQYF. The CDR3 DNA sequence: TGTGCCAGCAGCTTAGGCAGGCTCTCCCTCGAGCAGTACTTC.

The CDR3 DNA is TGCGCCAGCAGCCTATTGTTTCGGACGGCACCCTCCTACGAGCAGTACTTC. Amino acid sequence: CASSLLFRTAPSYEQYF. The V and J genes are TRBV4-1 and TRBJ2-7; D not certain. Germline assignment: CDR1 MGHRA and CDR2 YSYEKL. V gave up 4 bases and J gave up 0 bases, with 19 bases separating them. This CDR3 comprises 17 residues.

V usage is TRBV5-1 and J usage is TRBJ1-1; the D is unclear. The CDR3 spans 16 residues. The V gene lost 4 bases and the J gene lost 0 bases, with 16 bases spanning the gap. The germline V gene encodes CDR1 SGHRS and CDR2 YFSETQ. This CDR3 is CASSPAGVYMNTEAFF. DNA of the CDR3: TGCGCCAGCAGCCCGGCTGGGGTTTACATGAACACTGAAGCTTTCTTT. The variable domain in full, completed from reference TRBV5-1 and TRBJ1-1, reads KAGVTQTPRYLIKTRGQQVTLSCSPISGHRSVSWYQQTPGQGLQFLFEYFSETQRNKGNFPGRFSGRQFSNSRSEMNVSTLELGDSALYLCASSPAGVYMNTEAFFGQGTRLTVV.

This chain joins TRBV10-2 and TRBJ2-7; TRBD2 aligns across 14 bases. Germline CDR1 reads WSHSY; CDR2 reads SAAADI. The V gene end was trimmed by 0 bases and the J gene end by 1 base; junction bases not matched to a gene: 11. The CDR3 length is 20 residues. CDR3 residues: CASSESLTGLAGEGSYEQYF. CDR3 in DNA: TGCGCCAGCAGTGAGTCCCTAACGGGACTAGCGGGAGAAGGGTCCTACGAGCAGTACTTC.

This clone was counted only a few times. The chain's CDR3 is CAWRGSRGPGSEQYF. DNA for the CDR3: TGTGCCTGGAGAGGGTCCCGTGGCCCTGGGTCCGAGCAGTACTTC. V and J are TRBV30 and TRBJ2-7; no clear D gene. Germline CDR1 is GTSNPN and CDR2 is SVGIG (reference sequence). V lost 3 bases, J lost 6 bases, and 21 bases lay in between. This CDR3 has 15 residues. Based on the CDR3 plus reference TRBV30 and TRBJ2-7, the full variable domain is SQTIHQWPATLVQPVGSPLSLECTVEGTSNPNLYWYRQAAGRGLQLLFYSVGIGQISSEVPQNLSASRPQDRQFILSSKKLLLSDSGFYLCAWRGSRGPGSEQYFGPGTRLTVT.

This clone appeared once. The V gene is TRBV7-2, the J gene TRBJ2-3, with D unclear. V was trimmed by 1 base and J by 4 bases, leaving 9 bases between them. This CDR3 spans 14 amino acids. Germline CDR1 SGHTA, CDR2 FQGNSA. The CDR3 reads CASSLDGWADTQYF. The CDR3 nucleotides read TGTGCCAGCAGCTTAGACGGTTGGGCAGATACGCAGTATTTT.

The CDR3 DNA reads TGCGCCAGCAGCCAAGTGGATGGGGCTCAGCCCCAGCATTTT. It translates to CASSQVDGAQPQHF. J is TRBJ1-5 and V is TRBV4-3; D may be TRBD1 (5 bases). This CDR3 is built from 14 residues. V lost 1 base to trimming and J lost 6 bases, with 10 bases between them. Per germline, CDR1 LGHNA and CDR2 YSLEER.

A remark on this clone: The sample carries other DNA sequences with the same CDR3. The chain couples TRBV5-1 to TRBJ2-1, with D unclear. Looked up from germline, CDR1 is SGHRS and CDR2 is YFSETQ. CDR3 length: 15 amino acids. Trimming removed 0 bases at V and 0 bases at J, with 7 bases between. For the CDR3, the DNA is TGCGCCAGCAGCTTGGCAGCGAACTCCTACAATGAGCAGTTCTTC. As protein: CASSLAANSYNEQFF.

Turning to this clone: Other nucleotide sequences from this sample produce the same CDR3. The chain combines TRBV19 with TRBJ2-7; TRBD2 agrees at 12 bases. Germline V gene sequence: CDR1 LNHDA, CDR2 SQIVND (reference sequence). The CDR3 is 14 amino acids. J lost 3 bases, V lost 6 bases, and 3 bases had no gene match. The chain's CDR3 is CASSRTSGDYEQYF. As DNA, the CDR3 is TGTGCCAGTAGCCGGACTAGCGGGGACTACGAGCAGTACTTC.

This chain uses TRBV7-9 with TRBJ1-6, with TRBD1 matching over 7 bases. The CDR3 is 15 amino acids. The germline V gene encodes CDR1 SEHNR and CDR2 FQNEAQ (reference sequence). V was pared by 1 base and J by 3 bases, with 0 bases of the junction left unmatched. The CDR3 nucleotides are TGTGCCAGCAGCTTAGGGACAGGCTATAATTCACCCCTCCACTTT. It is translated as CASSLGTGYNSPLHF.

The rearrangement links TRBV5-1 to TRBJ2-2; possibly TRBD1 or TRBD2 for D (5 bases each). The germline V and J ends were trimmed by 2 bases and 4 bases, with 9 bases remaining between them. The CDR3 length is 14 residues. Germline CDR1 SGHRS, CDR2 YFSETQ. For the CDR3, the DNA is TGCGCCAGCAGCTTAGGGGAGAGCACCGGGGAGCTGTTTTTT. Encoded protein: CASSLGESTGELFF.

The chain joins TRBV27 to TRBJ2-6; D remains unclear. V was clipped by 7 bases and J by 0 bases, with 10 bases between them. This CDR3 has 15 residues. Looked up from germline, CDR1 is MNHEY and CDR2 is SMNVEV (reference sequence). The CDR3: CASTSVVSGANVLTF. DNA of the CDR3: TGTGCCAGCACGTCCGTGGTCTCTGGGGCCAACGTCCTGACTTTC.

This chain joins TRBV5-1 and TRBJ1-6; 9 bases line up with TRBD1. The CDR3 is 13 amino acids. With 3 bases clipped from V and 9 bases from J, the junction kept 1 base outside the gene matches. CDR1 is SGHRS and CDR2 is YFSETQ in the germline V gene. CDR3 in amino acids: CASSSDRGSPLHF. The CDR3 nucleotides are TGCGCCAGCAGCTCGGACAGGGGTTCACCCCTCCACTTT.

This rearrangement joins TRBV19 to TRBJ2-5, with TRBD1 matching 11 bases. J gave up 5 bases and V 6 bases, and 8 bases lay outside the gene matches. Germline V gene sequence: CDR1 LNHDA, CDR2 SQIVND (reference sequence). The CDR3 extends over 15 amino acids. CDR3 DNA: TGTGCCAGTAGCCAGGACAGGGGGCGAAGGGAGACCCAGTACTTC. It specifies CASSQDRGRRETQYF.

This clone was observed a few times. Other nucleotide sequences in the sample specify the same CDR3. The chain is built from TRBV5-4 and TRBJ2-2; D gene ambiguous. The V end was cut by 3 bases, the J end by 0 bases, with 0 bases between. This CDR3 spans 12 amino acids. CDR1 is SGHNT and CDR2 is YYREEE in the germline V gene (reference sequence). The CDR3 region is CASSSNTGELFF. For the CDR3, the DNA is TGTGCCAGCAGCTCGAACACCGGGGAGCTGTTTTTT.

The rearrangement links TRBV15 to TRBJ2-1, with TRBD1 matching over 9 bases. CDR1 LNHNV and CDR2 YYDKDF come from the germline V gene (reference sequence). This CDR3 spans 15 amino acids. V lost 1 base to trimming and J lost 6 bases; unmatched junction nucleotides: 4. CDR3 sequence reads: CATSRGGQGFNEQFF. DNA of the CDR3: TGTGCCACCAGCAGAGGGGGACAGGGATTCAATGAGCAGTTCTTC.

This chain connects TRBV4-1 to TRBJ1-5; no clear D gene. The germline gives CDR1 MGHRA, CDR2 YSYEKL. There are 14 residues in the CDR3. The V end lost 1 base, the J end lost 2 bases, and 6 bases lay between the germline ends. CDR3 bases: TGCGCCAGCAGCCAAGCGGGAGGCAATCAGCCCCAGCATTTT. Its translation is CASSQAGGNQPQHF.

With respect to this clone: This CDR3 is also generated by other DNA sequences in the sample. The chain recombines TRBV5-4 with TRBJ2-3, with D possibly being TRBD1 (6 bases). The V gene lost 4 bases and the J gene lost 2 bases, with 8 bases spanning the gap. The CDR3 extends over 13 amino acids. Germline CDR1 SGHNT, CDR2 YYREEE (reference sequence). This CDR3 reads CASSGGLTDTQYF. CDR3 nucleotide sequence: TGTGCCAGCAGCGGGGGCCTCACAGATACGCAGTATTTT.

The chain couples TRBV10-3 to TRBJ2-2, with D maybe TRBD2 (6 bases). Germline V CDR1 and CDR2: ENHRY, SYGVKD. This CDR3 comprises 17 residues. With 4 bases removed from V and 6 bases from J, the gap between germline ends came to 21 bases. CDR3 residues: CAISGGRDSSYPGELFF. CDR3 bases: TGTGCCATCAGTGGGGGCCGGGACTCTTCTTACCCCGGGGAGCTGTTTTTT.

Note on this clone: The sample holds other DNA sequences that translate to the same CDR3. V gene TRBV29-1 combines with J gene TRBJ1-1; D not certain. Trimming took off 4 bases at V and 1 base at J, with 10 bases between the two ends. The CDR3 contains 13 residues. Germline CDR1 is SQVTM and CDR2 is ANQGSEA. CDR3 DNA sequence: TGCAGCGTTGGTGGGGTTGCGAACACTGAAGCTTTCTTT. Amino acids: CSVGGVANTEAFF.

V gene TRBV2 combines with J gene TRBJ1-5, with D perhaps matching TRBD1 (5 bases). The CDR3 sequence is 17 residues long. Germline V gene data show CDR1 as SNHLY and CDR2 as FYNNEI. V was pared by 0 bases and J by 7 bases, with 19 bases between. The CDR3 DNA reads as TGTGCCAGCAGTGAAGCGGGGGTCTCTCGATCAAACCAGCCCCAGCATTTT. Translating gives CASSEAGVSRSNQPQHF.

The table lists this clone with a count of one. The V call is TRBV18, the J call TRBJ1-1; D is uncertain. Germline values: CDR1 KGHSH, CDR2 LQKENI. The CDR3 length is 13 residues. V lost 2 bases to trimming and J lost 5 bases, with 9 bases between them. The chain's CDR3 is CASSPNTVTEAFF. The CDR3 DNA is TGTGCCAGCTCACCAAACACGGTGACTGAAGCTTTCTTT.

The chain links TRBV5-1 to TRBJ2-5, with D perhaps TRBD1 (5 bases). The V end was cut by 4 bases, the J end by 5 bases, with 18 bases between. Germline CDR1 SGHRS, CDR2 YFSETQ. The CDR3 loop spans 15 amino acids. The CDR3 here is CASSLILGLEETQYF. The CDR3 region has the DNA TGCGCCAGCAGCCTCATACTGGGGCTGGAGGAGACCCAGTACTTC.

V is TRBV7-9 and J is TRBJ2-5; perhaps TRBD1 as D (5 bases). The CDR3 runs to 15 residues. The germline gives CDR1 SEHNR, CDR2 FQNEAQ (reference sequence). Trimming left V 1 base short and J 3 bases short, with 12 bases between. The CDR3 region has the DNA TGTGCCAGCAGCTTAGTGGGCCAGGGTAAAGAGACCCAGTACTTC. Amino acid sequence: CASSLVGQGKETQYF.